This TCR beta chain was recovered during a study of cytomegalovirus exposure and HLA in healthy donors. Overall study: An early data release held around 80 million unique TCRs from HLA-typed donors. Study-wide results and limits: Later analysis identified a missense DCLRE1C variant that was linked to TCR beta V- and J-gene trimming.

PCR employed 60 Vbeta and 13 Jbeta primers. Data came from immunoSEQ multiplex PCR; TCRdb stores just in-frame clones and leaves some out. Of fewer than 200,000 clones listed, around three quarters were seen once; the top ten hold around an eighth. CDR3 length: 12 amino acids. Germline CDR1 reads SGDLS; CDR2 reads YYNGEE. Trimming at V came to 5 bases and at J to 7 bases, leaving 5 bases not matched to a gene. This clone was detected a few times. Its antigen is still unknown. This sequence originates from a woman younger than 45 in good health and CMV-seropositive. This sequence joins TRBV9 and TRBJ1-1; 7 bases map to TRBD1. Material for sequencing was PBMCs. DNA for the CDR3: TGTGCCAGCAGTACCCGGGACAGTGAAGCTTTCTTT. It translates to CASSTRDSEAFF.